These 12 T cell receptor beta chains came from one sample sequenced in a study of blood T cell repertoires in COVID-19. The table came from immunoSEQ multiplex PCR; TCRdb's copy has only in-frame clones and leaves some out. The table shows 55,000 to 70,000 clones, with over 80% occurring only once. The sequenced sample was peripheral blood. These receptors came from a woman in her fifties or sixties with acute or convalescent COVID-19.

This chain links TRBV25-1 with TRBJ2-7; 10 bases align to TRBD1. Germline loops: CDR1 MGHDK, CDR2 SYGVNS. V lost 3 bases and J lost 1; bases outside the gene matches: 6. The CDR3 runs 16 residues. The CDR3 here is CASSEVRDRGSYEQYF. The CDR3 DNA sequence: TGTGCCAGCAGTGAGGTTCGGGACAGGGGATCCTACGAGCAGTACTTC.

The chain carries TRBV24-1 and TRBJ2-3; 9 bases are shared with TRBD1. The V and J ends lost 6 bases and 8 bases, in that order; junction bases with no gene match: 11. This CDR3 contains 15 residues. Germline CDR1 and CDR2: KGHDR and SFDVKD. The CDR3 loop is CATSNSGTGRGTQYF. The DNA of the CDR3 is TGTGCCACCAGTAACTCCGGGACAGGGCGGGGTACGCAGTATTTT.

V usage is TRBV10-1 and J usage is TRBJ2-3, with D maybe TRBD2 (6 bases). Germline CDR1 WNHNN, CDR2 SYGVQD (reference sequence). This CDR3 contains 13 residues. The ends were cut back, 2 bases at V and 6 bases at J, with 9 bases in the middle. CDR3: CASSEAGQDTQYF. The CDR3 DNA reads as TGCGCCAGCAGTGAGGCGGGGCAGGATACGCAGTATTTT.

The chain carries TRBV4-1 and TRBJ2-3; maybe TRBD1 (5 bases). Germline V lookup: CDR1 MGHRA, CDR2 YSYEKL. This CDR3 contains 18 residues. V was trimmed by 4 bases and J by 0 bases, leaving 20 bases between them. This CDR3 is CASSPLGTGSSSTDTQYF. The CDR3 DNA sequence: TGCGCCAGCAGCCCGTTAGGCACAGGATCCTCAAGCACAGATACGCAGTATTTT.

This chain connects TRBV6-4 to TRBJ1-1; 7 positions match TRBD1. Unmatched junction bases numbered 6, after V lost 5 bases and J lost 3 bases. The CDR3 spans 14 residues. CDR1 is MRHNA, CDR2 SNTAGT, per germline. The CDR3 loop is CASSRDSGHTEAFF. CDR3 coding DNA: TGTGCCAGCAGTCGGGACAGCGGACACACTGAAGCTTTCTTT.

This rearrangement joins TRBV5-1 to TRBJ2-1, with D possibly being TRBD2 (5 bases). Germline V gives CDR1 SGHRS, CDR2 YFSETQ. V lost 0 bases, J lost 0 bases, and 10 bases lay in between. The CDR3 runs 16 residues. The CDR3 here is CASSLVGGYSYNEQFF. DNA for the CDR3: TGCGCCAGCAGCTTGGTCGGAGGCTACTCCTACAATGAGCAGTTCTTC.

V is TRBV15 and J is TRBJ1-3; 7 bases are shared with TRBD1. Trimming at V came to 5 bases and at J to 8 bases, leaving 12 bases not matched to a gene. The CDR3 spans 15 residues. The germline CDR1 and CDR2 sequences are LNHNV and YYDKDF (reference sequence). This chain's CDR3 is CATSRGQSEVDTIYF. The DNA of the CDR3 is TGTGCCACCAGCCGGGGACAGTCGGAAGTAGACACCATATATTTT.

V and J are TRBV5-5 and TRBJ2-1; 12 bases match TRBD1. Germline CDR1 is SGHKS and CDR2 is YYEKEE (reference sequence). The CDR3 consists of 19 residues. V dropped 0 bases and J dropped 2; count of bases not matched to a gene: 9. The CDR3: CASSLGGQGAVAPYNEQFF. The CDR3 DNA reads as TGTGCCAGCAGCTTGGGGGGACAGGGGGCCGTAGCTCCCTACAATGAGCAGTTCTTC.

V gene TRBV6-5 combines with J gene TRBJ1-2; 7 nucleotides agree with TRBD1. The V gene's germline CDR1 is MNHEY and CDR2 SVGAGI. Trimming removed 6 bases from V and 9 bases from J; junction bases left unmatched: 7. The CDR3 totals 12 residues. CDR3 sequence (DNA): TGTGCCAGCAGACCCGACAGGGCGAGCTACACCTTC. It specifies CASRPDRASYTF.

V usage is TRBV7-8 and J usage is TRBJ2-5, with 8 bases that match TRBD2. Germline CDR1 is SGHVS and CDR2 is FQNEAQ. The CDR3 is 16 amino acids. Trimming took 4 bases from V and 4 from J; bases not matched to a gene: 11. The CDR3 coding sequence is TGTGCCAGCAGCTGGACTACAGCGGGGGCCCTAGAGACCCAGTACTTC. The encoded protein is CASSWTTAGALETQYF.

This clone appeared once. The chain couples TRBV27 to TRBJ2-3, with D unresolved. There are 14 residues in the CDR3. CDR1 is MNHEY and CDR2 is SMNVEV in the germline V gene (reference sequence). Trimming shortened V by 5 bases and J by 0 bases, and 9 bases separated the two germline ends. CDR3 amino acids: CASSDRHSTDTQYF. For the CDR3, the DNA is TGTGCCAGCAGTGATAGACATAGCACAGATACGCAGTATTTT.

This sequence joins TRBV28 and TRBJ1-1, with TRBD1 identical over 7 bases. The ends lost 5 bases at V and 10 bases at J; junction bases unmatched: 7. The germline V gene encodes CDR1 MDHEN and CDR2 SYDVKM. CDR3 size: 12 residues. The CDR3 reads CASSPTGRGAFF. Written as DNA, the CDR3 is TGTGCCAGCAGTCCGACAGGGCGGGGAGCTTTCTTT.